This T cell receptor beta chain comes out of a study of T cell responses to AZD1222 COVID-19 vaccine. Overall study results and limits: At study baseline, merely several AZD1222 recipients were seropositive. Spike-specific TCR repertoires showed rising breadth and depth after two AZD1222 doses. White British ancestry dominated among donors, who included more females, and clonal diversity was possibly underestimated.

Comments on this clone: Its antigen is undetermined.

Trimming at V came to 0 bases and at J to 7 bases, leaving 4 bases not matched to a gene. Looked up from germline, CDR1 is MNHEY and CDR2 is SVGEGT. The CDR3 sequence is 14 residues long. Sequenced by immunoSEQ multiplex PCR; TCRdb stores in-frame clones only, minus some. The profile covers some 180,000 clones, with roughly 91% appearing a single time and around 0.98% taken by the ten largest. J is TRBJ1-1 and V is TRBV6-2 or TRBV6-3; 8 nucleotides line up with TRBD1. The sequence derives from an adult who received the MenACWY meningococcal vaccine as a control. The source material was peripheral blood, sampled 28 days after the second dose of the MenACWY control vaccine. For the CDR3, the DNA is TGTGCCAGCAGTTACTCATCAGGGGGCAATGAAGCTTTCTTT. This gives the protein CASSYSSGGNEAFF.